What follows is one T cell receptor beta chain and its context. The antigen is unknown. Using immunoSEQ multiplex PCR, the repertoire was profiled, and TCRdb retains in-frame clones only, with some absent. The table includes some 120,000 clones, approximately 90% detected once. This record belongs to a study of T cell responses to AZD1222 COVID-19 vaccine. The study's findings and limits: After two AZD1222 doses, spike-specific TCR breadth and depth rose versus day 0. Repertoire sampling happened only post peak T cell response. The study reported that nearly half of spike-specific TCRs target unmutated variant regions.

The source is an adult in good health. Sample: peripheral blood, taken on day 0 of AZD1222 vaccination.

CDR3 bases: TGTGCCAGCAGCTTAGTAGCCCCGTCCCCTGAGCAGTACTTC. As protein: CASSLVAPSPEQYF. The chain is built from TRBV7-9 and TRBJ2-7, with unresolved D. The CDR3 contains 14 residues. Germline V gene sequence: CDR1 SEHNR, CDR2 FQNEAQ (reference sequence). Trimming cost V 1 base and J 7 bases, with 14 bases left between them.